This is a list of T cell receptor beta chains from one sample in a study of T cells after yellow fever vaccination. TCRdb analysed the 5' RACE reads with MiXCR anew, one entry per CDR3 protein. The table records under 600,000 distinct CDR3 sequences, roughly 13% of them present only once. This specimen consisted of PBMCs, obtained on the day of the yellow fever booster vaccination. All receptors derive from a man aged 30 to 45 who received the YFV17D yellow fever vaccine. Both conserved end residues are trimmed from each CDR3. Each record gives: V gene, CDR3 length, D gene, CDR3 protein. A D gene is named only where the DNA matches it firmly.

v_gene: TRBV7-2
len: 10
d_gene: .
CDR3aa: ASGRVGYGYT

v_gene: TRBV20-1
len: 17
d_gene: .
CDR3aa: SARDQSKAGSSSYNEQF

v_gene: TRBV20-1
len: 13
d_gene: .
CDR3aa: GGHKKRINNNEQF

v_gene: TRBV7-3
len: 14
d_gene: TRBD1
CDR3aa: ASSRAGQGAAGELF

v_gene: TRBV5-6
len: 13
d_gene: TRBD1
CDR3aa: ASSLPGQMNTEAF

v_gene: TRBV7-9
len: 13
d_gene: TRBD1
CDR3aa: ASSSGQGSKVIQY

v_gene: TRBV20-1
len: 10
d_gene: TRBD2
CDR3aa: SWTSGPYEQY

v_gene: TRBV6-5
len: 13
d_gene: .
CDR3aa: ASRRDSGGYNEQF

v_gene: TRBV5-1
len: 14
d_gene: TRBD2
CDR3aa: ASSFKAGGRTDTQY

v_gene: TRBV28
len: 14
d_gene: TRBD1
CDR3aa: ASSFTDRGTVHEQF

v_gene: TRBV20-1
len: 13
d_gene: TRBD2
CDR3aa: SAIPGGSGQETQY

v_gene: TRBV18
len: 16
d_gene: TRBD1
CDR3aa: ASSPPSQVGGRSTEAF

v_gene: TRBV11-2
len: 12
d_gene: TRBD1
CDR3aa: ASKLTGAVSGYT

v_gene: TRBV6-2/TRBV6-3
len: 12
d_gene: TRBD1
CDR3aa: ASSSTGGREKLF

v_gene: TRBV6-5
len: 14
d_gene: TRBD1
CDR3aa: ASSYYHKTGAGEQF

v_gene: TRBV18
len: 15
d_gene: TRBD2
CDR3aa: ASSPPTSGRGGYEQY

v_gene: TRBV27
len: 13
d_gene: TRBD2
CDR3aa: ATGLAGAGANVLT

v_gene: TRBV20-1
len: 12
d_gene: .
CDR3aa: SAPAPGSYNEQF

v_gene: TRBV15
len: 15
d_gene: TRBD1
CDR3aa: ATSKDRDRTNTGELF

v_gene: TRBV6-2/TRBV6-3
len: 13
d_gene: TRBD2
CDR3aa: ASSFSPTSTNEQF

v_gene: TRBV7-9
len: 14
d_gene: TRBD2
CDR3aa: ASSLGGTSGSYEQY

v_gene: TRBV7-3
len: 12
d_gene: .
CDR3aa: ASSAGPGWDEQF

v_gene: TRBV29-1
len: 11
d_gene: .
CDR3aa: SALFGSGNTIY

v_gene: TRBV7-2
len: 13
d_gene: .
CDR3aa: ASSDPRLDRETQY

v_gene: TRBV7-2
len: 11
d_gene: .
CDR3aa: ASSLGIGTEQY

v_gene: TRBV20-1
len: 16
d_gene: .
CDR3aa: SARDLYSGKVGYQPQH

v_gene: TRBV19
len: 12
d_gene: .
CDR3aa: ASSRGPYSYEQY

v_gene: TRBV7-9
len: 10
d_gene: TRBD2
CDR3aa: ASSNGTSGSH

v_gene: TRBV12-3/TRBV12-4
len: 13
d_gene: TRBD1
CDR3aa: ASSITGGRPTEAF

v_gene: TRBV29-1
len: 12
d_gene: .
CDR3aa: SVLSLPMNTEAF

v_gene: TRBV7-2
len: 14
d_gene: .
CDR3aa: ASSLQRLGTSNEQF

v_gene: TRBV4-3
len: 9
d_gene: .
CDR3aa: ASSQTAEQF